Below, 16 T cell receptor beta chains from the same sample are listed, as sequenced in a study of human T cells and chemical hapten exposure. As to time point: patch test 1, 2 weeks after DPC sensitization. The sample's treatment: therapeutic diphenylcyclopropenone sensitization with weekly scalp DPC. TCRdb ran MiXCR on the RACE reads and lists one entry per CDR3 protein. The table lists 340,000 or so distinct CDR3 sequences, under 8% of them singletons. Sequencing was performed on whole blood, taken in connection with sensitization to the hapten diphenylcyclopropenone (DPC). These receptors all come from a woman between 18 and 29 years old with alopecia areata. Some clones in this sample may be carry-over from other donors' samples.

The chain combines TRBV12-3 or TRBV12-4 with TRBJ1-1, with D possibly matching TRBD1 (6 bases). V lost 3 bases, J lost 3 bases, and 17 bases lay in between. This CDR3 has 16 amino acids. The CDR3 DNA reads TGTGCCAGCAGTTTTCGGGACAAAACAGGGTACACTGAAGCTTTCTTT. Protein product: CASSFRDKTGYTEAFF.

On this clonotype: A read error may be the cause here, since a much bigger clone is one base away. The rearrangement uses TRBV7-2 and TRBJ2-1; TRBD1 matches at 7 bases. CDR1 and CDR2 (germline): SGHTA, FQGNSA. The CDR3 has 15 amino acids. V shed 5 bases and J 6 bases; nucleotides not matched to a gene: 10. The CDR3 DNA is TGTGCCAGCAGCGATCGACAGGGCCCCTGCAATGAGCAGTTCTTC. This translates into CASSDRQGPCNEQFF.

This clonotype has a count of ten or more. V usage is TRBV2 and J usage is TRBJ1-1; no firm D call. The germline V gene has CDR1 SNHLY and CDR2 FYNNEI. V gave up 8 bases and J gave up 6 bases, with 10 bases separating them. The CDR3 has 11 amino acids. CDR3 coding DNA: TGTGCCAGCCGTCTATCTCCTGAAGCTTTCTTT. Translated, it gives CASRLSPEAFF.

This clonotype occurred many times. The genes are TRBV6-6 and TRBJ2-7, with D perhaps matching TRBD1 (5 bases). The germline V gene encodes CDR1 MNHNY and CDR2 SVGAGI (reference sequence). V lost 0 bases to trimming and J lost 7 bases, with 16 bases between them. The CDR3 is 15 residues long. This chain's CDR3 is CASSYSMAWGREQYF. For the CDR3, the DNA is TGTGCCAGCAGTTACTCGATGGCCTGGGGCAGGGAGCAGTACTTC.

This clonotype was observed many times. The rearrangement joins TRBV6-6 to TRBJ1-4; 9 bases are a match to TRBD1. V shed 5 bases and J 6 bases; nucleotides not matched to a gene: 4. The CDR3 contains 14 residues. CDR1 is MNHNY and CDR2 is SVGAGI in the germline V gene (reference sequence). CDR3 in DNA: TGTGCCAGCAGTCAGGGACAGGGTCATGAAAAACTGTTTTTT. Amino acid sequence: CASSQGQGHEKLFF.

This clonotype was picked up a small number of times. The genes are TRBV9 and TRBJ2-4, with D perhaps given as TRBD1 or TRBD2 (5 bases each). The CDR3 contains 13 residues. The germline V gene has CDR1 SGDLS and CDR2 YYNGEE. V was pared by 4 bases and J by 6 bases, with 11 bases between. The CDR3 protein is CASSPPGGNIQYF. CDR3 DNA sequence: TGTGCCAGCAGCCCGCCTGGGGGAAACATTCAGTACTTC.

The chain employs TRBV7-2 and TRBJ2-5, with 10 nucleotides matching TRBD2. Germline-derived CDR1 and CDR2 are SGHTA and FQGNSA. CDR3 length equals 15 residues. Unmatched junction bases numbered 6, after V lost 3 bases and J lost 5 bases. The CDR3 coding sequence is TGTGCCAGCAGCTTTGAGCGGGGGGGCCTGGAGACCCAGTACTTC. Translated, it gives CASSFERGGLETQYF.

The chain joins TRBV28 to TRBJ1-3; maybe TRBD1 (5 bases). V lost 4 bases, J lost 2 bases, and 12 bases lay in between. Germline values: CDR1 MDHEN, CDR2 SYDVKM. The CDR3 spans 15 residues. CDR3: CASSSQGRAGNTIYF. The CDR3 nucleotides read TGTGCCAGCAGTTCCCAGGGCAGGGCTGGAAACACCATATATTTT.

This clonotype was counted between two and nine times. The V and J genes are TRBV6-5 and TRBJ1-1; tentative D call: TRBD1 (6 bases). CDR1 is MNHEY, CDR2 SVGAGI, per germline. V was shortened by 2 bases and J by 1 base, with 14 bases between the two germline ends. The CDR3 is 16 amino acids. CDR3 in amino acids: CASSYAGATSNTEAFF. The CDR3 nucleotides read TGTGCCAGCAGTTACGCAGGGGCGACTTCGAACACTGAAGCTTTCTTT.

This clonotype showed up many times. The gene calls are TRBV4-2 and TRBJ1-5, with D perhaps matching TRBD1 (6 bases). V was cut by 3 bases and J by 2 bases, with 14 bases left in between. Germline lookup yields CDR1 LGHNA and CDR2 YNFKEQ. The CDR3 spans 16 residues. CDR3 amino acids: CASSHDLQGGNQPQHF. In DNA, the CDR3 is TGTGCCAGCAGCCATGATCTACAGGGTGGCAATCAGCCCCAGCATTTT.

CDR3 in amino acids: CASSLLIGQADNEQFF. CDR3 nucleotide sequence: TGTGCCAGCAGCTTACTTATTGGACAGGCAGACAATGAGCAGTTCTTC. V is TRBV7-8 and J is TRBJ2-1, with 7 bases lining up with TRBD1. The CDR3 has 16 amino acids. CDR1 and CDR2 from the germline V gene are SGHVS and FQNEAQ. Trimming removed 2 bases from V and 5 bases from J; junction bases left unmatched: 9.

The rearrangement links TRBV18 to TRBJ2-7; 8 positions match TRBD2. The V gene end was trimmed by 8 bases and the J gene end by 6 bases; junction bases not matched to a gene: 18. Germline CDR1 is KGHSH and CDR2 is LQKENI. The CDR3 contains 16 residues. CDR3 nucleotides: TGTGCCAGCCACGGGCTCGGACGGACTAGCTGGTTCGAGCAGTACTTC. Its translation is CASHGLGRTSWFEQYF.

This clonotype was observed many times. The CDR3 spells CASSLAGLDYEQYF. CDR3 bases: TGCGCCAGCAGCTTGGCGGGACTAGACTACGAGCAGTACTTC. The chain couples TRBV5-1 to TRBJ2-7; 8 bases are a match to TRBD2. Germline assignment: CDR1 SGHRS and CDR2 YFSETQ. The V gene end was trimmed by 0 bases and the J gene end by 3 bases; junction bases not matched to a gene: 2. The CDR3 runs to 14 residues. Full variable domain (rest looked up from reference TRBV5-1 and TRBJ2-7): KAGVTQTPRYLIKTRGQQVTLSCSPISGHRSVSWYQQTPGQGLQFLFEYFSETQRNKGNFPGRFSGRQFSNSRSEMNVSTLELGDSALYLCASSLAGLDYEQYFGPGTRLTVT.

This clonotype has at least ten counts. The chain uses TRBV12-3 or TRBV12-4 and TRBJ1-1; weak D call: TRBD1 (5 bases). Trimming removed 6 bases at V and 4 bases at J, with 9 bases between. The CDR3 has 12 residues. The CDR3 reads CASSPDSTEAFF. CDR3 DNA sequence: TGTGCCAGCAGCCCCGACAGCACTGAAGCTTTCTTT.

The rearrangement joins TRBV6-5 to TRBJ2-5; D not certain. Between the trimmed V and J ends, which lost 0 bases and 8 bases, there was a span of 10 bases. CDR3 length: 13 amino acids. Germline V gene data show CDR1 as MNHEY and CDR2 as SVGAGI. CDR3 DNA sequence: TGTGCCAGCAGTTACTCGAGTGCAACAACCCAGTACTTC. It specifies CASSYSSATTQYF.

This clonotype was detected only a few times. V and J are TRBV11-2 and TRBJ2-3, with 10 bases identical to TRBD2. The CDR3 runs 17 residues. V was clipped by 5 bases and J by 7 bases; unmatched bases: 15. Germline assignment: CDR1 SGHAT and CDR2 FQNNGV. CDR3 loop: CASSHTGKRGGLNTQYF. For the CDR3, the DNA is TGTGCCAGCAGCCACACTGGGAAGCGGGGGGGCCTTAATACGCAGTATTTT. Full variable domain (missing parts from reference TRBV11-2 and TRBJ2-3): EAGVAQSPRYKIIEKRQSVAFWCNPISGHATLYWYQQILGQGPKLLIQFQNNGVVDDSQLPKDRFSAERLKGVDSTLKIQPAKLEDSAVYLCASSHTGKRGGLNTQYFGPGTRLTVL.